This TCR beta chain was identified in a study of spatial heterogeneity in lung cancer. Background on the study: The study observed each unique TCR and UMI combination more than ten times on average in raw reads.

TCRdb recomputed calls from the 5' RACE reads with MiXCR, one row per CDR3 protein. Of some 40,000 distinct CDR3 sequences listed, approximately 3.1% are singletons. As to time point: sample taken at primary tumor resection. The donors, around 72 patients with untreated early-stage non-small cell lung cancer, provided the samples. Whole RNA came from tumor, nontumor lung or frozen PBMC and was sequenced without being sorted. V gave up 3 bases and J gave up 9 bases, with 11 bases separating them. Germline-derived CDR1 and CDR2 are SGHTA and FQGNSA. CDR3 length: 12 residues. This chain links TRBV7-2 with TRBJ2-5; D is possibly TRBD1 (6 bases). The material sequenced was normal lung tissue next to the tumor, taken at surgery. The sequence derives from a male donor with early-stage non-small cell lung cancer. The chain's CDR3 is CASSFLSGAQYF. Here the CDR3 DNA reads TGTGCCAGCAGCTTTCTGTCAGGGGCCCAGTACTTC. The full variable domain, its missing parts supplied by reference TRBV7-2 and TRBJ2-5, is GAGVSQSPSNKVTEKGKDVELRCDPISGHTALYWYRQSLGQGLEFLIYFQGNSAPDKSGLPSDRFSAERTGGSVSTLTIQRTQQEDSAVYLCASSFLSGAQYFGPGTRLLVL.